This is a list of T cell receptor beta chains from one sample in a study of blood T cell repertoires in COVID-19. The table came from immunoSEQ multiplex PCR; TCRdb's copy has only in-frame clones and leaves some out. The profile shows about 270,000 clones, around 85% of them singletons. The specimen sequenced was PBMCs or T cells enriched from blood (not recorded which). Receptors were obtained from a woman aged 50 to 60 with acute COVID-19. Both conserved end residues are part of each CDR3. The D gene is left open where the match is weak. Rows give clone size only sometimes, using once, few, many, or a class for an expanded clone.

v_call,clone_size,d_call,j_call,cdr3_nt,cdr3_aa
TRBV3-1/TRBV3-2,once,.,TRBJ1-6,TGTGCCAGCAGACCTTTAGCAGGGGTCGGGTCACCCCTCCACTTT,CASRPLAGVGSPLHF
TRBV18,.,TRBD1,TRBJ1-5,TGTGCCAGCTCACCCGGGACAGGTTTTAATCAGCCCCAGCATTTT,CASSPGTGFNQPQHF
TRBV6-1,once,TRBD1,TRBJ1-6,TGTGCCAGCAGTGAAGATACAGGGGTACCCCTCCACTTT,CASSEDTGVPLHF
TRBV19,.,.,TRBJ1-5,TGTGCCAGTACAGTCAGGGGCAATCAGCCCCAGCATTTT,CASTVRGNQPQHF
TRBV2,.,TRBD1,TRBJ1-1,TGTGCCAGCAGTCCGACAGGGCGAGTGACTGAAGCTTTCTTT,CASSPTGRVTEAFF
TRBV30,.,.,TRBJ1-3,TGTGCCTGGAGTACCACAGGTGGAAACACCATATATTTT,CAWSTTGGNTIYF
TRBV7-2,.,TRBD2,TRBJ2-3,TGTGCCAGCAGCTCATGGACTAGCGGGGGCACAGATACGCAGTATTTT,CASSSWTSGGTDTQYF
TRBV5-4,.,TRBD1,TRBJ1-1,TGTGCCAGCACCCCCTACGGACAGGGGCACACTGAAGCTTTCTTT,CASTPYGQGHTEAFF
TRBV4-3,.,TRBD2,TRBJ2-5,TGCGCCAGCAGCCCTACTAGCGGAGTCTCGCCAGAGACCCAGTACTTC,CASSPTSGVSPETQYF
TRBV30,.,.,TRBJ1-1,TGTGCCTGGAAGGGCATGGGGGGGAGGTCCACTGAAGCTTTCTTT,CAWKGMGGRSTEAFF
TRBV9,.,TRBD1,TRBJ1-2,TGTGCCAGCAGCTCCGGACAGGGGGCTTATTATGGCTACACCTTC,CASSSGQGAYYGYTF
TRBV30,.,.,TRBJ1-3,TGTGCCTGGAGTTGGACAGTCACCGGAAACACCATATATTTT,CAWSWTVTGNTIYF
TRBV5-6,.,.,TRBJ2-5,TGTGCCAGCAGCTCGTCCTTCCAAGAGACCCAGTACTTC,CASSSSFQETQYF
TRBV19,.,.,TRBJ1-5,TGTGCCAGTAGTCCCCGGGACTGGAATCAGCCCCAGCATTTT,CASSPRDWNQPQHF
TRBV11-2,.,.,TRBJ1-6,TGTGCCAGCAGCCTACAAGAGGGAAGGAGTTCACCCCTCCACTTT,CASSLQEGRSSPLHF
TRBV7-8,.,TRBD2,TRBJ2-7,TGTGCCAGCAGTCGGACGGGACTAGCGATTCCCGACTACGAGCAGTACTTC,CASSRTGLAIPDYEQYF
TRBV12-5,.,.,TRBJ1-5,TGTGCTAGTGGATCCTCTTGGGGGGGAGGGCCCCAGCATTTT,CASGSSWGGGPQHF
TRBV11-2,.,.,TRBJ1-6,TGTGCCAGCAGCCCACAGGATTCACCCCTCCACTTT,CASSPQDSPLHF
TRBV4-1,few,TRBD2,TRBJ2-2,TGCGCCAGCAGCCAGCAGGGACTAGCGGGGGTGAGGGAGCTGTTTTTT,CASSQQGLAGVRELFF
TRBV23-1,.,TRBD1,TRBJ1-5,TGCGCCAGCAGTCGACGACAGGGGTTAATAGGCAATCAGCCCCAGCATTTT,CASSRRQGLIGNQPQHF
TRBV6-5,.,TRBD1,TRBJ2-1,TGTGCCAGCAGAAAAGACAGGGGGCCCTACAATGAGCAGTTCTTC,CASRKDRGPYNEQFF
TRBV30,.,.,TRBJ1-3,TGTGCCTGGAGTGTTAGGGGCGCGGGAGACACCATATATTTT,CAWSVRGAGDTIYF
TRBV21-1,.,.,TRBJ1-6,TGTGCCAGCGGACAGGGGAGCTCCTATAATTCACCCCTCCACTTT,CASGQGSSYNSPLHF
TRBV19,.,.,TRBJ1-1,TGTGCCAGTAGTAGAGCGGGAGGGATTGGAATCCACACTGAAGCTTTCTTT,CASSRAGGIGIHTEAFF
TRBV6-2/TRBV6-3,.,.,TRBJ2-3,TGTGCCAGCAGTTTCCTTGCCGGAGACAGAAGCACAGATACGCAGTATTTT,CASSFLAGDRSTDTQYF
TRBV21-1,.,.,TRBJ1-5,TGTGCCAGCAGCAAAACCGGACAGGGGGTCCCTCAGCCCCAGCATTTT,CASSKTGQGVPQPQHF
TRBV21-1,.,.,TRBJ1-2,TGTGCCAGCAGCAAAGTGGCTGCTCCGAACTATGGCTACACCTTC,CASSKVAAPNYGYTF
TRBV15,few,.,TRBJ2-2,TGTGCCACCAGCAGCGGGCAGGGGTACGGGGAGCTGTTTTTT,CATSSGQGYGELFF
TRBV9,.,.,TRBJ1-3,TGTGCCAGCAGCGGCGATGGGACACCCGGAAACACCATATATTTT,CASSGDGTPGNTIYF
TRBV5-1,few,TRBD1,TRBJ2-2,TGCGCCAGCAGCTCATACCTTCCGGGACAGGGGACCGGGGAGCTGTTTTTT,CASSSYLPGQGTGELFF
TRBV12-3/TRBV12-4,.,TRBD1,TRBJ1-1,TGTGCCAGCAGACAGGGGGCGGGTGAAGCTTTCTTT,CASRQGAGEAFF
TRBV19,.,.,TRBJ1-6,TGTGCCAGTAGTGGAGGGTATGTTTCACCCCTCCACTTT,CASSGGYVSPLHF
TRBV30,.,.,TRBJ1-1,TGTGCCTGGGCTATCGGAGGGGCGATGCGAGCTTTCTTT,CAWAIGGAMRAFF
TRBV19,.,.,TRBJ1-3,TGTGCCAGTAGTTTCACAGGCAGCTCTGGAAACACCATATATTTT,CASSFTGSSGNTIYF
TRBV4-3,.,.,TRBJ2-1,TGCGCCAGCAGCCAAGAACGCGGGGCCCTATTCTTC,CASSQERGALFF
TRBV3-1/TRBV3-2,.,.,TRBJ1-5,TGTGCCAGCAGCCCCGACAGGTTCAATCAGCCCCAGCATTTT,CASSPDRFNQPQHF
TRBV9,.,TRBD2,TRBJ2-3,TGTGCCAGCAGCGGCGGGGGGGAAACAGATACGCAGTATTTT,CASSGGGETDTQYF
TRBV4-2,.,TRBD1,TRBJ2-7,TGTGCCAGCAGCCTTTCCTCCGGGACAGGGATCTACGAGCAGTACTTC,CASSLSSGTGIYEQYF
TRBV5-4,.,TRBD1,TRBJ2-7,TGTGCCAGCAGGCCCGGGACAGGGAGAACCCACGAGCAGTACTTC,CASRPGTGRTHEQYF
TRBV10-3,.,.,TRBJ1-1,TGTGCCATCGCCCGGGACACACAGAACACTGAAGCTTTCTTT,CAIARDTQNTEAFF
TRBV13,.,.,TRBJ1-2,TGTGCCAGCAGCGTCGGGGGGCCGGTCTATGGCTACACCTTC,CASSVGGPVYGYTF
TRBV6-2/TRBV6-3,.,TRBD1,TRBJ1-2,TGTGCCAGCAGTCAGGGGGCTAGCTACACCTTC,CASSQGASYTF
TRBV11-2,.,TRBD1,TRBJ2-1,TGTGCCAGCAGCTTTGGTAGGGGGCTGGACAATGAGCAGTTCTTC,CASSFGRGLDNEQFF
TRBV4-1,once,.,TRBJ1-4,TGCGCCAGCAGCCAAAAAGGAGGGGCGCGTTCCCCTAATGAAAAACTGTTTTTT,CASSQKGGARSPNEKLFF
TRBV7-2,.,TRBD2,TRBJ2-7,TGTGCCAGCAGCTCCCTAGCGGGGGGGCTCCCCCGCGAGCAGTACTTC,CASSSLAGGLPREQYF
TRBV25-1,.,.,TRBJ1-1,TGTGCCAGCAGTGGATACAGAGGGGGTGAAGCTTTCTTT,CASSGYRGGEAFF
TRBV7-6,.,.,TRBJ1-1,TGTGCCAGCAGCTTTGATCAGGCCCCCGGCACTGAAGCTTTCTTT,CASSFDQAPGTEAFF
TRBV30,once,.,TRBJ2-2,TGTGCCTGGACGCGTCGGTGGGAGGGGGGTTACACCGGGGAGCTGTTTTTT,CAWTRRWEGGYTGELFF
TRBV3-1/TRBV3-2,.,.,TRBJ2-1,TGTGCCAGCAGCCAATATGAGGCTCGGGACTCCTACAATGAGCAGTTCTTC,CASSQYEARDSYNEQFF
TRBV20-1,.,TRBD2,TRBJ2-1,TGCAGTGCTAGTCCGACTAGCGGGGGGGCCTACAATGAGCAGTTCTTC,CSASPTSGGAYNEQFF